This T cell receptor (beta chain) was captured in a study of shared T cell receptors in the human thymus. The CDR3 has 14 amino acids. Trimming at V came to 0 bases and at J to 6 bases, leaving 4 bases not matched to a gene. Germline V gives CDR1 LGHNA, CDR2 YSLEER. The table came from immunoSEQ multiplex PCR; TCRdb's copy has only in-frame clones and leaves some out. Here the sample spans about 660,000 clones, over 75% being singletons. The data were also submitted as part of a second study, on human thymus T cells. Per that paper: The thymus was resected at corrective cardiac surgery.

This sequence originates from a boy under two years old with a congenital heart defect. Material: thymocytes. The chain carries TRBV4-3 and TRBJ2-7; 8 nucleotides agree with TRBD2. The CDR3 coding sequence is TGCGCCAGCAGCCAAGACGGGAGGGGGTTCGAGCAGTACTTC. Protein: CASSQDGRGFEQYF.